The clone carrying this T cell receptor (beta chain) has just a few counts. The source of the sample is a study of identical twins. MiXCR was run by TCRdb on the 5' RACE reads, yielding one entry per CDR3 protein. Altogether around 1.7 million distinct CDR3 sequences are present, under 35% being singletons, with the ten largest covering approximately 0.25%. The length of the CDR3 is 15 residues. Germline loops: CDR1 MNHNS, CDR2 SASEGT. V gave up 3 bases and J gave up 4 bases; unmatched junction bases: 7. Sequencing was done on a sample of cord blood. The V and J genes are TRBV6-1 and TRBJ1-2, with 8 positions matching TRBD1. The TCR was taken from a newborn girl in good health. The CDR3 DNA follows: TGTGCCAGCAGTGAGTTAACCGGGACAGGCTATGGCTACACCTTC. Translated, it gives CASSELTGTGYGYTF.